Listed below are T cell receptor beta chains from one sample, sequenced in a study of OX40 agonist ivuxolimab in advanced cancers. The table came from immunoSEQ multiplex PCR; TCRdb's copy has only in-frame clones and leaves some out. In the table there are tens of thousands of clones, 83% of which are singletons. The sample consisted of CD4+ or CD8+ T cells sorted from blood, taken in a trial of the OX40 agonist ivuxolimab. These receptors all come from an adult with an advanced solid tumor such as melanoma, head and neck, liver or kidney cancer. Both conserved end residues are part of each CDR3. The D gene is left open where the match is weak. Clone size appears in some rows only: once, few, many, or a class for an expanded clone.

abundance,d_gene,j_gene,v_gene,CDR3nt,CDR3aa
NA,TRBD2,TRBJ2-1,TRBV7-9,TGTGCCAGCAGCTTGGATGCGGGTAGCGGGAGAAATGAGCAGTTCTTC,CASSLDAGSGRNEQFF
NA,NA,TRBJ2-1,TRBV14,TGTGCCAGCAGCCAAGTTGCGTACAATGAGCAGTTCTTC,CASSQVAYNEQFF
NA,NA,TRBJ1-1,TRBV19,TGTGCCAGTAAGGAGCAGATAACGAACACTGAAGCTTTCTTT,CASKEQITNTEAFF
once,NA,TRBJ1-2,TRBV5-1,TGCGCCAGCAGCTCGGGGGAGGGTGGCTATGGCTACACCTTC,CASSSGEGGYGYTF
NA,TRBD1,TRBJ1-1,TRBV23-1,TGCGCCAGCAGTCACCGCGGACAGGAGACACAGGGTAGCACTGAAGCTTTCTTT,CASSHRGQETQGSTEAFF
NA,NA,TRBJ2-7,TRBV30,TGTGCCTGGACTCCTGAGGGTTGGGCCTACGAGCAGTACTTC,CAWTPEGWAYEQYF
medium-sized,NA,TRBJ1-5,TRBV6-6,TGTGCCAGCAGCCCCTTGGGGAGAAGCAATCAGCCCCAGCATTTT,CASSPLGRSNQPQHF
NA,NA,TRBJ2-3,TRBV18,TGTGCCAGCTCACCCCCGCTGGACCACACAGATACGCAGTATTTT,CASSPPLDHTDTQYF
NA,NA,TRBJ1-5,TRBV6-5,TGTGCCAGCAGGCTGGGCGACAATCAGCCCCAGCATTTT,CASRLGDNQPQHF
few,NA,TRBJ1-2,TRBV7-9,TGTGCCAGCAGTTCCCGGGGGGCAAGTGGCTACACCTTC,CASSSRGASGYTF
NA,TRBD1,TRBJ1-4,TRBV5-1,TGCGCCAGCAGCTCCCGGACAGGGACCCCTGAAAAACTGTTTTTT,CASSSRTGTPEKLFF
NA,TRBD1,TRBJ1-5,TRBV6-1,TGTGCCAGCAGTGAAGCGGGACAGGGTACTCAGCCCCAGCATTTT,CASSEAGQGTQPQHF
NA,NA,TRBJ2-5,TRBV5-1,TGCGCCAGCAGCTTGTGGCAAGAGACCCAGTACTTC,CASSLWQETQYF
NA,TRBD1,TRBJ2-7,TRBV11-2,TGTGCCAGCAGCTTAGATCGGGGACAGGGGGCCTACGAGCAGTACTTC,CASSLDRGQGAYEQYF